This passage covers 2 T cell receptor beta chains from one sample sequenced in a study of blood T cell repertoires in COVID-19. Assay: immunoSEQ multiplex PCR; the TCRdb copy retains only in-frame clones and omits some. The sample holds 85,000 to 120,000 clones, approximately 90% seen once. Sequenced material: peripheral blood. The receptors stem from a man aged 50-60 years with active COVID-19.

This rearrangement joins TRBV27 to TRBJ2-2; maybe TRBD2 (5 bases). Trimming shortened V by 4 bases and J by 1 base, and 7 bases separated the two germline ends. The CDR3 has 14 residues. Per germline, CDR1 MNHEY and CDR2 SMNVEV (reference sequence). The CDR3 sequence: CASSYGLNTGELFF. For the CDR3, the DNA is TGTGCCAGCAGTTACGGACTGAACACCGGGGAGCTGTTTTTT.

This chain connects TRBV6-5 to TRBJ1-1; D uncertain. The CDR3 has 16 residues. Germline values: CDR1 MNHEY, CDR2 SVGAGI. V lost 2 bases to trimming and J lost 1 base, with 14 bases between them. This chain's CDR3 is CASSYPPWRGNTEAFF. CDR3 nucleotide sequence: TGTGCCAGCAGTTACCCTCCCTGGCGGGGGAACACTGAAGCTTTCTTT.